What follows are 26 T cell receptor beta chains derived from one specimen sequenced in a study of radiotherapy plus CTLA-4 blockade in lung cancer. Sequencing was performed with immunoSEQ multiplex PCR; in TCRdb, only in-frame clones are kept and a portion is missing. Of about 38,000 clones listed, about 80% are singletons. The sequences come from peripheral blood, collected from a patient treated with radiotherapy plus ipilimumab. The receptors derive from a human donor with non-small cell lung cancer who had stable disease on radiotherapy plus ipilimumab.

The gene calls are TRBV9 and TRBJ2-6; 7 nucleotides line up with TRBD1. The CDR3 covers 18 residues. CDR1 is SGDLS, CDR2 YYNGEE, per germline. V gave up 4 bases and J gave up 0 bases; unmatched junction bases: 10. As DNA, the CDR3 is TGTGCCAGCAGCTTGACTGGACAGGTGTACTCTGGGGCCAACGTCCTGACTTTC. This gives the protein CASSLTGQVYSGANVLTF.

The CDR3 nucleotides are TGTGCCTGGAGTAGACTAGCGGGGGGACAAGAGACCCAGTACTTC. This encodes CAWSRLAGGQETQYF. The chain is built from TRBV30 and TRBJ2-5; 13 nucleotides align to TRBD2. The CDR3 length is 15 residues. The V segment lost 2 bases and the J segment 2 bases; nucleotides outside the gene matches: 2. Germline CDR1 GTSNPN, CDR2 SVGIG (reference sequence).

The rearrangement joins TRBV7-5 to TRBJ1-1; the table assigns TRBD1, which was not confirmed against the DNA. TRBV7-5 is tagged as a pseudogene. The CDR3 has 16 amino acids. The CDR3 region is CARSLRHWGLDTEAFF. Written as DNA, the CDR3 is TGTGCCAGAAGCTTACGTCATTGGGGCCTGGACACTGAAGCTTTCTTT.

This rearrangement joins TRBV14 to TRBJ1-1; TRBD1 might be the D (6 bases). CDR1 and CDR2 from the germline V gene are SGHDN and FVKESK. The length of the CDR3 is 15 residues. V lost 0 bases and J 9 bases, leaving 17 bases between the germline ends. CDR3 nucleotide sequence: TGTGCCAGCAGCCAAGATACTTACCGGGACAAGCAAGCTTTCTTT. Protein product: CASSQDTYRDKQAFF.

The rearrangement links TRBV6-6 to TRBJ2-1; a possible D gene is TRBD1 (6 bases). Trimming pared 6 bases from V and 7 bases from J, leaving 13 bases between. This CDR3 region has 13 residues. Germline CDR1 MNHNY, CDR2 SVGAGI (reference sequence). CDR3 protein: CASSPRTGNEQFF. CDR3 sequence (DNA): TGTGCCAGCAGCCCACGAACAGGGAATGAGCAGTTCTTC.

The table lists this clone with a count of one. The rearrangement uses TRBV6-5 and TRBJ1-2; 12 nucleotides match TRBD1. The CDR3 is 13 residues long. CDR1 and CDR2 from the germline V gene are MNHEY and SVGAGI. V trimming: 10 bases; J trimming: 7 bases; junction bases outside the gene matches: 7. CDR3 coding DNA: TGTGCCATCGGGACAGGGGGCCGTCCTGGCTACACCTTC. Translated: CAIGTGGRPGYTF.

The V and J genes are TRBV28 and TRBJ2-1; D possibly matches TRBD1 or TRBD2 (5 bases each). Trimming cost V 6 bases and J 4 bases, with 19 bases left between them. Germline loops: CDR1 MDHEN, CDR2 SYDVKM. The CDR3 runs 16 residues. The CDR3 protein is CASSLIDSGPYNEQFF. In DNA, the CDR3 is TGTGCCAGCAGCCTTATCGACAGCGGTCCTTACAATGAGCAGTTCTTC.

The J gene is TRBJ1-1, the V gene TRBV27; D is ambiguous. Germline CDR1 is MNHEY and CDR2 is SMNVEV (reference sequence). V was pared by 4 bases and J by 6 bases, with 9 bases between. This CDR3 comprises 12 residues. The DNA for the CDR3 is TGTGCCAGCAGTTACGCGGGAGCTGAAGCTTTCTTT. It encodes CASSYAGAEAFF.

The sample holds a few counts of this clone. The V and J genes are TRBV18 and TRBJ1-1, with TRBD1 matching 10 bases. CDR1 is KGHSH and CDR2 is LQKENI in the germline V gene. Losses at the gene ends were 4 bases for V and 8 bases for J; bases not matched to a gene: 7. The CDR3 totals 14 residues. The chain's CDR3 is CASSLTGGVGEAFF. The CDR3 bases are TGTGCCAGCTCACTGACAGGGGGCGTCGGGGAAGCTTTCTTT.

The J gene is TRBJ2-6, the V gene TRBV10-3, with D possibly matching TRBD2 (5 bases). The ends were cut back, 7 bases at V and 3 bases at J, with 10 bases in the middle. CDR3 size: 14 residues. Per germline, CDR1 ENHRY and CDR2 SYGVKD. CDR3 sequence reads: CAIKRGFGANVLTF. The CDR3 DNA follows: TGTGCCATCAAGAGAGGGTTTGGGGCCAACGTCCTGACTTTC.

This clone was detected a few times. The gene calls are TRBV7-8 and TRBJ2-7; maybe TRBD1 (6 bases). The CDR3 is made up of 13 amino acids. The V gene lost 1 base and the J gene lost 2 bases, with 6 bases spanning the gap. Germline CDR1 and CDR2: SGHVS and FQNEAQ. CDR3 sequence reads: CASSLDRAYEQYF. In DNA, the CDR3 is TGTGCCAGCAGCTTAGACAGGGCCTACGAGCAGTACTTC.

This clone has just a few counts. V gene TRBV7-8 combines with J gene TRBJ2-5; TRBD2 matches 12 bases. J gave up 4 bases and V 4 bases, and 19 bases lay outside the gene matches. Germline lookup yields CDR1 SGHVS and CDR2 FQNEAQ. CDR3 size: 20 residues. The CDR3 DNA sequence: TGTGCCAGCAGCTCAAATTCCCAGGGCTGGACTAGCGGGGTTAGAGAGACCCAGTACTTC. Translating it yields CASSSNSQGWTSGVRETQYF. Full variable domain (remainder filled in from reference TRBV7-8 and TRBJ2-5): GAGVSQSPRYKVAKRGQDVALRCDPISGHVSLFWYQQALGQGPEFLTYFQNEAQLDKSGLPSDRFFAERPEGSVSTLKIQRTQQEDSAVYLCASSSNSQGWTSGVRETQYFGPGTRLLVL.

This chain connects TRBV11-2 to TRBJ2-2; 10 positions agree with TRBD2. Germline V lookup: CDR1 SGHAT, CDR2 FQNNGV. The CDR3 totals 15 residues. V lost 1 base and J lost 7; bases outside the gene matches: 3. The CDR3 DNA sequence: TGTGCCAGCAGCTTAGCTAGCGGGGGAGGCGGGGAGCTGTTTTTT. Its translation: CASSLASGGGGELFF.

This clone was detected ten times or more. V and J are TRBV10-3 and TRBJ2-2; D not resolved. This CDR3 comprises 13 residues. The germline V gene encodes CDR1 ENHRY and CDR2 SYGVKD. V gave up 10 bases and J gave up 1 base, with 10 bases separating them. Written as DNA, the CDR3 is TGTGCCACCTTTGACAAGAACACCGGGGAGCTGTTTTTT. It codes for CATFDKNTGELFF.

The chain carries TRBV19 and TRBJ2-1, with TRBD2 matching 13 bases. This CDR3 contains 18 residues. The V and J ends lost 4 bases and 7 bases, in that order; junction bases with no gene match: 13. Germline CDR1 reads LNHDA; CDR2 reads SQIVND (reference sequence). The CDR3 DNA reads TGTGCCAGTAGTAATCCTACCGGGACTAGCGGGATTTATAATGAGCAGTTCTTC. This codes for CASSNPTGTSGIYNEQFF.

The chain combines TRBV7-6 with TRBJ1-1; D not resolved. Trimming cost V 0 bases and J 1 base, with 6 bases left between them. Germline V CDR1 and CDR2: SGHVS, FNYEAQ. CDR3 length equals 14 residues. Written as DNA, the CDR3 is TGTGCCAGCAGCTTAGCACCGGCGAACACTGAAGCTTTCTTT. It specifies CASSLAPANTEAFF.

CDR3 nucleotides: TGTGCCAGCAGCCTACGGGACAGAAAGAACACTGAAGCTTTCTTT. This sequence encodes CASSLRDRKNTEAFF. The chain links TRBV27 to TRBJ1-1; 7 bases agree with TRBD1. V was pared by 6 bases and J by 1 base, with 8 bases of the junction left unmatched. Germline-derived CDR1 and CDR2 are MNHEY and SMNVEV (reference sequence). This CDR3 contains 15 residues.

This clone was recorded only once. CDR3 residues: CASSFGVKGTFKNIQYF. In DNA form, the CDR3 reads TGTGCCAGCAGCTTTGGGGTCAAGGGGACCTTCAAAAACATTCAGTACTTC. The chain has TRBV7-9 and TRBJ2-4; D is possibly TRBD1 or TRBD2 (5 bases each). Germline V gene lookup returns CDR1 SEHNR and CDR2 FQNEAQ (reference sequence). The V end was cut by 3 bases, the J end by 3 bases, with 18 bases between. The CDR3 contains 17 residues.

The chain uses TRBV7-6 and TRBJ1-3, with no clear D. Germline V gene lookup returns CDR1 SGHVS and CDR2 FNYEAQ. The CDR3 runs 13 residues. V was cut by 5 bases and J by 2 bases, with 7 bases left in between. The CDR3 is CASSVTPGNTIYF. In DNA form, the CDR3 reads TGTGCCAGCAGCGTAACCCCTGGAAACACCATATATTTT.

The chain is built from TRBV10-3 and TRBJ1-5; tentatively, D is TRBD1 (6 bases). Trimming cost V 2 bases and J 4 bases, with 12 bases left between them. The CDR3 totals 15 residues. The germline CDR1 and CDR2 sequences are ENHRY and SYGVKD. CDR3 sequence (DNA): TGTGCCATCAGTGAGGGTACAGGGAATAATCAGCCCCAGCATTTT. It encodes CAISEGTGNNQPQHF.

The rearrangement uses TRBV6-5 and TRBJ2-7; possibly TRBD1 or TRBD2 for D (5 bases each). In germline, CDR1 is MNHEY, CDR2 SVGAGI. V was shortened by 7 bases and J by 3 bases, with 16 bases between the two germline ends. CDR3 size: 14 residues. CDR3 DNA: TGTGCCAGCAAGGGACCGCGAAATAGCTACGAGCAGTACGTC. Translating gives CASKGPRNSYEQYV.

The chain has TRBV19 and TRBJ2-1; D possibly corresponds to TRBD2 (5 bases). The CDR3 loop spans 15 amino acids. Germline V gives CDR1 LNHDA, CDR2 SQIVND (reference sequence). Trimming shortened V by 5 bases and J by 0 bases, and 11 bases separated the two germline ends. The CDR3 nucleotides are TGTGCCAGTAGTCGGACTTTTAGCTCCTACAATGAGCAGTTCTTC. Protein: CASSRTFSSYNEQFF.

This chain uses TRBV7-2 with TRBJ2-3, with 9 bases aligning to TRBD2. The J segment lost 6 bases and the V segment lost 6 bases, leaving 13 bases of the junction unmatched. From germline, CDR1 is SGHTA and CDR2 FQGNSA. The CDR3 is 16 residues long. The CDR3 reads CASRWSRGGALDTQYF. The CDR3 DNA follows: TGTGCCAGCAGATGGTCCCGCGGGGGGGCTTTGGATACGCAGTATTTT. Combining the CDR3 with reference TRBV7-2 and TRBJ2-3 gives the whole variable domain GAGVSQSPSNKVTEKGKDVELRCDPISGHTALYWYRQSLGQGLEFLIYFQGNSAPDKSGLPSDRFSAERTGGSVSTLTIQRTQQEDSAVYLCASRWSRGGALDTQYFGPGTRLTVL.

The CDR3 coding sequence is TGTGCCAGCAACCCATGGGGACAGGGAGACACCGGGGAGCTGTTTTTT. Protein: CASNPWGQGDTGELFF. The chain uses TRBV7-3 and TRBJ2-2, with 9 bases fitting TRBD1. The junction had 9 bases not matched to a gene; V was cut back by 7 bases and J by 3 bases. The germline V gene has CDR1 SGHTA and CDR2 FQGTGA. The CDR3 length is 16 residues.

The CDR3 is CSVYSEPSLGPFEQYF. The CDR3 DNA reads TGCAGCGTTTACTCTGAACCCTCTCTGGGTCCCTTCGAGCAGTACTTC. V usage is TRBV29-1 and J usage is TRBJ2-7; no clear D gene. Trimming left V 5 bases short and J 6 bases short, with 26 bases between. Germline V gene data show CDR1 as SQVTM and CDR2 as ANQGSEA. The CDR3 extends over 16 amino acids.

The chain links TRBV10-1 to TRBJ2-3; D could derive from TRBD1 or TRBD2 (6 bases each). This CDR3 comprises 15 residues. The V end was cut by 4 bases, the J end by 1 base, with 12 bases between. Germline values: CDR1 WNHNN, CDR2 SYGVQD (reference sequence). Here the CDR3 DNA reads TGCGCCAGCAGTGCGGAGGGGGGAGGCACAGATACGCAGTATTTT. It specifies CASSAEGGGTDTQYF.